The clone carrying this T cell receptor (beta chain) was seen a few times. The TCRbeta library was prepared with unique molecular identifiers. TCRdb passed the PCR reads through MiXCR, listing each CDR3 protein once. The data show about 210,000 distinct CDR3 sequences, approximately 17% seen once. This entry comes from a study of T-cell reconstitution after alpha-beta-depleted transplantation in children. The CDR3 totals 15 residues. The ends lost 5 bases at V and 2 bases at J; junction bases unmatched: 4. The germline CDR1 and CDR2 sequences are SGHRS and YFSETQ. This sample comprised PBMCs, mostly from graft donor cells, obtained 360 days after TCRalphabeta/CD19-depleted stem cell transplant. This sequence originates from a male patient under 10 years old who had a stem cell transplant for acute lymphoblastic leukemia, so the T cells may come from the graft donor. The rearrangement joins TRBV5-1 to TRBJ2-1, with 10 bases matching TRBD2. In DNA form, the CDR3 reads TGCGCCAGCAGGACGGGACTAGCGCCCTACAATGAGCAGTTCTTC. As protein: CASRTGLAPYNEQFF.